This T cell receptor (beta chain) derives from a study of CD8+ T cells in alopecia areata. Sample treatment: oral pan-JAK inhibitor, 5-10 mg twice daily. The V gene end was trimmed by 3 bases and the J gene end by 6 bases; junction bases not matched to a gene: 2. This CDR3 is 13 amino acids long. CDR1 and CDR2 from the germline V gene are SNHLY and FYNNEI. cDNA reverse transcribed from extracted RNA served as the sequencing template. The data were produced by immunoSEQ multiplex PCR, yet TCRdb's version contains in-frame clones alone and is incomplete. Of about 270,000 clones in the sample, around three fifths were seen once.

The rearrangement uses TRBV2 and TRBJ2-3, with TRBD1 identical over 8 bases. Sequenced material: CD4+ T cells sorted from blood, taken at approximately week 52, from a patient treated with tofacitinib. This TCR derives from a human donor with alopecia areata. The CDR3 region is CASSDTGGDTQYF. DNA of the CDR3: TGTGCCAGCAGTGATACAGGGGGTGATACGCAGTATTTT. Based on the CDR3 plus reference TRBV2 and TRBJ2-3, the full variable domain is EPEVTQTPSHQVTQMGQEVILRCVPISNHLYFYWYRQILGQKVEFLVSFYNNEISEKSEIFDDQFSVERPDGSNFTLKIRSTKLEDSAMYFCASSDTGGDTQYFGPGTRLTVL.